The entry below gives a single T cell receptor beta chain sequence along with its context. What it binds is unknown. An end of the junction differs from the germline gene, which may be a read error. The data were taken from a study of shared clonotypes between healthy human individuals. Findings and limits, study-wide: Naive subsets generally exceeded memory subsets in estimated richness.

There are 14 residues in the CDR3. Germline V gene lookup returns CDR1 SSHAT and CDR2 FNYEAQ (reference sequence). It was across several immunoSEQ plates that each subset's genomic DNA was evenly split. Some clones are missing from TCRdb's copy, which holds only in-frame ones; the method was immunoSEQ multiplex PCR. The repertoire holds 2.5 million or so clones, with 90% to 95% as singletons. V usage is TRBV7-7 and J usage is TRBJ2-7; 7 bases fit TRBD2. The sequence was obtained from a man younger than 30 in good health. The specimen sequenced was naive CD4+ T cells sorted from blood. This sample's subset: CD45RA+ positively selected. CDR3 coding DNA: TGTGCTAGCAGCGCGTCACTAGCGTCCCACGAGCAGTACTTC. It is translated as CASSASLASHEQYF.